The rows below give T cell receptor beta chains drawn from one sample of a study of blood T cell repertoires in COVID-19. Clones were sequenced by immunoSEQ multiplex PCR, and TCRdb holds only the in-frame ones, with some missing. The sample carries 350,000 to 550,000 clones, roughly nine tenths recorded once. The sequenced sample was PBMCs or T cells enriched from blood (not recorded which). Receptor source: a man aged 30-40 years who had recovered from COVID-19. The CDR3 runs from the conserved cysteine through the conserved F or W. The D gene is left open where the match is weak. Clone size appears in some rows only: once, few, many, or a class for an expanded clone.

D,V,length,size,J,DNA,CDR3
TRBD2,TRBV29-1,13,NA,TRBJ2-5,TGCAGCGCCGGTGGGGGAGGGACAGAGACCCAGTACTTC,CSAGGGGTETQYF
TRBD2,TRBV4-1,18,NA,TRBJ2-4,TGCGCCAGCAGCCCTGGCTGGGCTAGCGGGAGGGCCAAAAACATTCAGTACTTC,CASSPGWASGRAKNIQYF
NA,TRBV2,14,NA,TRBJ2-7,TGTGCCAGCAGGGAGACTAGTTTTGGCTACGAGCAGTACTTC,CASRETSFGYEQYF
TRBD1,TRBV6-5,14,NA,TRBJ1-2,TGTGCCAGCAGCACCGGGACAGGGCGGTATGGCTACACCTTC,CASSTGTGRYGYTF
NA,TRBV11-2,14,NA,TRBJ2-7,TGTGCCAGCAGTTCGACGTATAGCTCGTACGAGCAGTACTTC,CASSSTYSSYEQYF
NA,TRBV21-1,14,NA,TRBJ2-1,TGTGCCAGCAGAAACGGAAGGGAGGTCAATGAGCAGTTCTTC,CASRNGREVNEQFF
TRBD1,TRBV10-2,17,NA,TRBJ2-1,TGCGCCAGCACCCTGCGGTTGTGGGACAGCTCCTACAATGAGCAGTTCTTC,CASTLRLWDSSYNEQFF
TRBD1,TRBV5-1,15,NA,TRBJ1-1,TGCGCCAGCAGCTCCTCCGGACAGGGGTGGACTGAAGCTTTCTTT,CASSSSGQGWTEAFF
TRBD2,TRBV27,15,many,TRBJ2-7,TGTGCCAGCAGTACGGCGCGGGGGGGTTCCTACGAGCAGTACTTC,CASSTARGGSYEQYF
TRBD2,TRBV10-3,18,few,TRBJ2-2,TGTGCCATCAACGAAAAGGGACTAGCGGGAGATGGTCCCGGGGAGCTGTTTTTT,CAINEKGLAGDGPGELFF
TRBD1,TRBV2,13,NA,TRBJ1-5,TGTGCCAGCCGACAGGGTACGAATCAGCCCCAGCATTTT,CASRQGTNQPQHF
NA,TRBV29-1,13,NA,TRBJ1-5,TGCAGCGTTGGGGAGGTATCGGGGCAGCCCCAGCATTTT,CSVGEVSGQPQHF
NA,TRBV30,11,NA,TRBJ2-7,TGTGCCTGGAGTGTTAAGGGGGAGCAGTACTTC,CAWSVKGEQYF
NA,TRBV5-4,13,NA,TRBJ2-5,TGTGCCAGCAGTCTACCCGGAGCAGAGACCCAGTACTTC,CASSLPGAETQYF
TRBD1,TRBV4-1,15,NA,TRBJ2-3,TGCGCCAGCAGCCAAGTAGGGGGCGCGGAGGATACGCAGTATTTT,CASSQVGGAEDTQYF
TRBD1,TRBV24-1,15,many,TRBJ2-1,TGTGCCACCAGTGATTCAGGACAGGGAGGAAATGAGCAGTTCTTC,CATSDSGQGGNEQFF
NA,TRBV10-3,14,NA,TRBJ1-5,TGTGCCATCAGTGACGCGGGCCCGAATCAGCCCCAGCATTTT,CAISDAGPNQPQHF
NA,TRBV30,14,NA,TRBJ1-2,TGTGCCTGGTTCCGTCCACTAGCTAACTATGGCTACACCTTC,CAWFRPLANYGYTF
NA,TRBV21-1,15,once,TRBJ2-7,TGTGCCAGCAGCATAGACTCAGGGGGCAGGTACGAGCAGTACTTC,CASSIDSGGRYEQYF
TRBD1,TRBV7-6,18,few,TRBJ1-5,TGTGCCAGCAGCTTAGGGACAGGTCTCGGAGGTAGCAATCAGCCCCAGCATTTT,CASSLGTGLGGSNQPQHF
NA,TRBV30,11,NA,TRBJ2-7,TGTGCCTGGAGTGTAGGGGATGAGCAGTACTTC,CAWSVGDEQYF
TRBD1,TRBV19,17,NA,TRBJ1-1,TGTGCCAGTAGTATAATACTGGGTAGGGGGCCAAACACTGAAGCTTTCTTT,CASSIILGRGPNTEAFF
TRBD2,TRBV6-1,17,NA,TRBJ2-1,TGTGCCAGCAGTGAAGTTCTAGCGGGAGGGCTTTACAATGAGCAGTTCTTC,CASSEVLAGGLYNEQFF
NA,TRBV7-2,13,NA,TRBJ2-3,TGTGCCAGCAGCTTGACTCACCCAGATACGCAGTATTTT,CASSLTHPDTQYF
NA,TRBV6-1,14,NA,TRBJ2-7,TGTGCCAGCAGTGAAGCGCCAGGGGCCTACGAGCAGTACTTC,CASSEAPGAYEQYF
TRBD1,TRBV7-6,13,once,TRBJ2-1,TGTGCCAGCAGCTCAGACAGGGGCGATGAGCAGTTCTTC,CASSSDRGDEQFF
TRBD2,TRBV5-1,16,few,TRBJ2-3,TGCGCCAGCACCCCGGGTAGCGGGAGGGCCCTAGATACGCAGTATTTT,CASTPGSGRALDTQYF
NA,TRBV7-2,15,NA,TRBJ2-7,TGTGCCAGCAGCTTAAGTGGGGAGAACTCCTACGAGCAGTACTTC,CASSLSGENSYEQYF
NA,TRBV5-5,13,few,TRBJ2-3,TGTGCCAGCAGCTCGCTAAGCACAGATACGCAGTATTTT,CASSSLSTDTQYF
NA,TRBV24-1,16,NA,TRBJ2-2,TGTGCCACCAGTGATTTTGGACACCAGGATACCGGGGAGCTGTTTTTT,CATSDFGHQDTGELFF
NA,TRBV18,14,NA,TRBJ2-1,TGTGCCAGCACTGACAGAAGCTCCTACAATGAGCAGTTCTTC,CASTDRSSYNEQFF
NA,TRBV27,14,NA,TRBJ2-2,TGTGCCAGCAGTTTAAATAGAGGCACCGGGGAGCTGTTTTTT,CASSLNRGTGELFF
NA,TRBV19,15,NA,TRBJ2-2,TGTGCCAGTAGTATTCTAGACAGGAACACCGGGGAGCTGTTTTTT,CASSILDRNTGELFF
TRBD2,TRBV11-2,18,once,TRBJ2-7,TGTGCCAGCAGCTCCCGCCCGACTAGCGGGAGTTCCCCCTACGAGCAGTACTTC,CASSSRPTSGSSPYEQYF
NA,TRBV12-3/TRBV12-4,12,once,TRBJ2-2,TGTGCCAGCAGTTTACGCACCGGGGAGCTGTTTTTT,CASSLRTGELFF
NA,TRBV10-2,15,NA,TRBJ1-3,TGCGCCAGCAGGGACCACAGAAAAGGAGGGGACACCATATATTTT,CASRDHRKGGDTIYF
NA,TRBV25-1,13,NA,TRBJ1-1,TGTGCCAGCAGTGGGTATGCCGGCACTGAAGCTTTCTTT,CASSGYAGTEAFF
NA,TRBV28,14,NA,TRBJ1-5,TGTGCCAGCAGTTTTGGGCTGAAAAATCAGCCCCAGCATTTT,CASSFGLKNQPQHF
TRBD1,TRBV28,13,NA,TRBJ1-4,TGTGCCAGCAGCGAACAGGGGGGCGAAAAACTGTTTTTT,CASSEQGGEKLFF
NA,TRBV29-1,14,NA,TRBJ1-1,TGCAGCGTTGCGTATGGCGGCGTGAACACTGAAGCTTTCTTT,CSVAYGGVNTEAFF
TRBD1,TRBV19,13,NA,TRBJ1-1,TGTGCCAGTAGGGACAGGGGGGTCACTGAAGCTTTCTTT,CASRDRGVTEAFF
TRBD2,TRBV10-3,15,NA,TRBJ2-2,TGTGCCATCAATCGACTAGCGGGAGGGGTCGGGGAGCTGTTTTTT,CAINRLAGGVGELFF
NA,TRBV5-1,15,NA,TRBJ1-2,TGCGCCAGCAGCTTGGCCGGCGGGGGTAACTATGGCTACACCTTC,CASSLAGGGNYGYTF
TRBD2,TRBV11-2,17,NA,TRBJ2-2,TGTGCCAGCAGCTTAGAACTAGCGGGAGCGGGCACCGGGGAGCTGTTTTTT,CASSLELAGAGTGELFF
NA,TRBV12-3/TRBV12-4,13,NA,TRBJ1-5,TGTGCCAGCAGCCCCACCCCCAATCAGGCCCAGCATTTT,CASSPTPNQAQHF
NA,TRBV5-4,15,NA,TRBJ2-2,TGTGCCAGCAGCTCGATACTAGGGAACACCGGGGAGCTGTTTTTT,CASSSILGNTGELFF
NA,TRBV7-9,12,NA,TRBJ1-4,TGTGCCAGCAGCCCCGCGGGGGAAAAACTGTTTTTT,CASSPAGEKLFF
TRBD1,TRBV28,17,once,TRBJ2-3,TGTGCCAGCAGTTTATCCAGGACAGGGGATGAGGAAGATACGCAGTATTTT,CASSLSRTGDEEDTQYF
NA,TRBV21-1,15,NA,TRBJ1-5,TGTGCCAACAGCGATCGACAGGGGGGGATTCAGCCCCAGCATTTT,CANSDRQGGIQPQHF
TRBD1,TRBV19,14,NA,TRBJ1-5,TGTGCCAGTAGAACAGGGGGCGGGGGTCAGCCCCAGCATTTT,CASRTGGGGQPQHF